This is a list of T cell receptor beta chains from one sample in a study of blood T cells in healthy people across ages. TCRdb re-analysed the 5' RACE reads in MiXCR, keeping a single row per CDR3 protein. The table has 1.5 million or so distinct CDR3 sequences, roughly 43% seen once. Sequencing was carried out using blood. The receptors shown here come from a woman aged 18 to 35 in good health. The CDR3 runs from the conserved cysteine through the conserved F or W. The order of the fields is clone size, V gene, J gene, D gene, CDR3 protein, CDR3 DNA. The D gene is left open where the match is weak. Not every row has a clone size; where given, it reads once, few, many or a size class.

NA	TRBV19	TRBJ1-2	NA	CASATSGQTRGGYTF	TGTGCCAGTGCGACATCCGGACAGACCCGAGGTGGCTACACCTTC
NA	TRBV5-1	TRBJ2-3	TRBD1	CAGSIGQGVVADTQYF	TGCGCCGGCAGCATTGGACAGGGAGTCGTCGCAGATACGCAGTATTTT
NA	TRBV15	TRBJ2-7	TRBD2	CATSRDLASGNPYYEQYF	TGTGCCACCAGCAGAGATCTGGCTAGCGGGAATCCTTACTACGAGCAGTACTTC
NA	TRBV20-1	TRBJ2-5	NA	CSAGKQGGETQYF	TGCAGTGCTGGAAAGCAGGGGGGAGAGACCCAGTACTTC
once	TRBV5-1	TRBJ2-1	NA	CASSFQGLQSYNEQFF	TGCGCCAGCAGTTTCCAGGGCCTCCAGTCCTACAATGAGCAGTTCTTC
NA	TRBV9	TRBJ2-3	NA	CASSVARYREVTDTQYF	TGTGCCAGCAGCGTAGCCCGGTACAGGGAGGTGACAGATACGCAGTATTTT
NA	TRBV15	TRBJ2-1	TRBD1	CATSRGQGASSSYNEQFF	TGTGCCACCAGCAGAGGACAGGGGGCGAGTTCTTCCTACAATGAGCAGTTCTTC
NA	TRBV4-3	TRBJ2-7	NA	CASSQEMGTRYEQYF	TGCGCCAGCAGCCAAGAGATGGGGACACGCTACGAGCAGTACTTC
NA	TRBV14	TRBJ2-1	NA	CASSQDEVQGKFF	TGTGCCAGCAGCCAAGATGAGGTACAGGGAAAGTTCTTC
NA	TRBV4-1	TRBJ1-6	NA	CASRVRALDNSPLHF	TGCGCCAGCAGAGTCAGGGCACTTGATAATTCACCCCTCCACTTT